These T cell receptor beta chains were read from a single sample in a study of T-cell memory formation after mild COVID-19. TCRdb ran MiXCR on the 5' RACE reads and lists one entry per CDR3 protein. The sample consists of approximately 340,000 distinct CDR3 sequences, 10% to 15% of them appearing once. Sequences were obtained from PBMCs or a T cell subset sorted from them (not recorded which). These receptors were collected from a man in his late teens or twenties who had mild COVID-19 (a few samples of this study predate the infection). Cell type and time point are not known. The CDR3 runs from the conserved cysteine through the conserved F or W. A D gene is named only where the DNA matches it firmly. Not every row has a clone size; where given, it reads once, few, many or a size class.

j_gene,v_gene,abundance,d_gene,CDR3nt,CDR3aa
TRBJ2-2,TRBV27,.,.,TGTGCCAGCAGTTTAGTCCCGGGGGTTGCCGGGGAGCTGTTTTTT,CASSLVPGVAGELFF
TRBJ1-2,TRBV7-9,few,TRBD1,TGTGCCAGCAGCTTGGGACAGGGGGCAACTGGCTACACCTTC,CASSLGQGATGYTF
TRBJ1-6,TRBV7-2,.,.,TGTGCCAGCAGCTTTGGACACCTTAATTCACCCCTCCACTTT,CASSFGHLNSPLHF
TRBJ2-1,TRBV7-9,.,.,TGTGCCAGCAGCCAGCTTAGGACAGTCGGTGGCCACAATGAGCAGTTCTTC,CASSQLRTVGGHNEQFF
TRBJ2-1,TRBV25-1,.,TRBD1,TGTGCCAGCAGACCCGACAGGGGTGAGCAGTTCTTC,CASRPDRGEQFF
TRBJ1-5,TRBV7-2,few,.,TGTGCCAGCAGCTTTGAGAGTCTTCAGCCCCAGCATTTT,CASSFESLQPQHF
TRBJ1-5,TRBV20-1,.,.,TGCAGTGTTCCCATCTTAGGGCAGGACCGTCAGCCCCAGCATTTT,CSVPILGQDRQPQHF
TRBJ2-5,TRBV29-1,few,TRBD2,TGCAGCGTTGTAGGCGGGGGGAGGAAGACCCAGTACTTC,CSVVGGGRKTQYF
TRBJ2-7,TRBV5-1,few,.,TGCGCCAGCAGCTTGGAGCTCGGGGAGCAGTACTTC,CASSLELGEQYF
TRBJ2-3,TRBV6-5,few,.,TGTGCCAGCAGTAGGGCGGGGACTAGCACAGATACGCAGTATTTT,CASSRAGTSTDTQYF
TRBJ2-3,TRBV9,few,TRBD1,TGTGCCAGCAGCGCAAACAGGGGAAATACGCAGTATTTT,CASSANRGNTQYF
TRBJ2-2,TRBV28,many,TRBD2,TGTGCCAGCATCATAGCGGGGGCTAACACCGGGGAGCTGTTTTTT,CASIIAGANTGELFF
TRBJ2-3,TRBV5-4,few,TRBD2,TGTGCCAGCAGCATGGGACTAGCGGATCCAGATACGCAGTATTTT,CASSMGLADPDTQYF
TRBJ1-2,TRBV5-1,.,TRBD1,TGCGCCAGCAGCTACGGGACAGGGTCGGACGGCTACACCTTC,CASSYGTGSDGYTF
TRBJ2-5,TRBV7-2,.,TRBD2,TGTGCCAGCAGCCGTCCGGGGGGAGAGACCCAGTACTTC,CASSRPGGETQYF
TRBJ1-2,TRBV4-3,.,.,TGCGCCAGCAGCCAAGGGAATAATGGCTACACCTTC,CASSQGNNGYTF
TRBJ2-3,TRBV6-2/TRBV6-3,.,.,TGTGCCAGCAGTGGGGCTACACGAACTAGCACAGATACGCAGTATTTT,CASSGATRTSTDTQYF
TRBJ2-7,TRBV6-5,.,TRBD1,TGTGCCAGTAGAGGGGGCACCTACGAGCAGTACTTC,CASRGGTYEQYF
TRBJ2-7,TRBV2,few,TRBD2,TGTGCCAGCAGCCGACTAGCGGGGGACCACGAGCAGTACTTC,CASSRLAGDHEQYF
TRBJ2-5,TRBV5-1,few,.,TGCGCCAGCAGCTTGTCCAACCCACAAGAGACCCAGTACTTC,CASSLSNPQETQYF
TRBJ1-2,TRBV29-1,few,.,TGCAGCGCCGAGGGGTCAGCGGGAGGGGGCTACACCTTC,CSAEGSAGGGYTF
TRBJ2-7,TRBV29-1,many,.,TGCAGCGCGAAAGGGAACAGCGAGCAGTACTTC,CSAKGNSEQYF
TRBJ2-1,TRBV6-2/TRBV6-3,few,.,TGTGCCAGCAGGCGAAGCTCAGGCCGCTCCTACAATGAGCAGTTCTTC,CASRRSSGRSYNEQFF
TRBJ2-3,TRBV5-1,many,.,TGCGCCAGCAGCTCCGAGGGCCGCACAGATACGCAGTATTTT,CASSSEGRTDTQYF
TRBJ1-2,TRBV6-5,few,.,TGTGCCAGCAGTTACGTGGCAGAATCCCTCTATGGCTACACCTTC,CASSYVAESLYGYTF
TRBJ1-1,TRBV5-1,.,TRBD1,TGCGCCAGCAGCAAGGGACAGGGATTCAACACTGAAGCTTTCTTT,CASSKGQGFNTEAFF
TRBJ2-1,TRBV11-2,.,TRBD2,TGTGCCAGCAGCTTCCGGACTAGCGGGGGCCCCTGGGGGCAGTTCTTC,CASSFRTSGGPWGQFF
TRBJ1-6,TRBV13,many,.,TGTGCCAGCAGAACGGGAAGCTCCTATAATTCACCCCTCCACTTT,CASRTGSSYNSPLHF
TRBJ2-5,TRBV27,.,.,TGTGCCAGCACCACCCACGGACAGGCGGGGCAAGAGACCCAGTACTTC,CASTTHGQAGQETQYF
TRBJ2-5,TRBV7-6,.,TRBD1,TGTGCCAGCAGCTTAGCGACAGGGGAATCAGAGACCCAGTACTTC,CASSLATGESETQYF
TRBJ1-2,TRBV29-1,few,TRBD1,TGCAGCTCGACAGGGGCCGAAAGAGGCTACACCTTC,CSSTGAERGYTF
TRBJ2-7,TRBV4-1,.,.,TGCGCCAGCAGCCGAAACGACAGGCTCTACGAGCAGTACTTC,CASSRNDRLYEQYF
TRBJ2-1,TRBV7-9,many,TRBD1,TGTGCCAGCAGACAACAGGGGTTCGAGCAGTTCTTC,CASRQQGFEQFF
TRBJ2-1,TRBV7-2,.,TRBD1,TGTGCCAGCAGCTTAGATCCGGGACAGGTGAATGAGCAGTTCTTC,CASSLDPGQVNEQFF
TRBJ2-5,TRBV7-2,.,.,TGTGCCAGCAGCTTAGCGTCTGCCAGGCGGTACGAGACCCAGTACTTC,CASSLASARRYETQYF
TRBJ2-1,TRBV7-9,.,.,TGTGCCAGCAGCATGTTACTGAATGAGCAGTTCTTC,CASSMLLNEQFF
TRBJ2-2,TRBV6-1,few,.,TGTGCCAGCAGTGAAGGGTACAACACCGGGGAGCTGTTTTTT,CASSEGYNTGELFF
TRBJ1-5,TRBV12-3/TRBV12-4,many,.,TGTGCCAGCAGTTTAGACGGCAGGGTTAGCAATCAGCCCCAGCATTTT,CASSLDGRVSNQPQHF
TRBJ2-6,TRBV6-5,.,.,TGTGCCAGCAGTTACATTTCAGGGATCGGTGGGGCCAACGTCCTGACTTTC,CASSYISGIGGANVLTF
TRBJ2-3,TRBV9,.,.,TGTGCCAGCAGCGTTGGGGACTTAGATTGGGCAGATACGCAGTATTTT,CASSVGDLDWADTQYF
TRBJ2-1,TRBV20-1,few,TRBD2,TGCAGTGCCGGACTAGCGGGGGGGAGGTCCGATGAGCAGTTCTTC,CSAGLAGGRSDEQFF
TRBJ2-7,TRBV20-1,.,TRBD1,TGCAGTGCCGAGACAGGGGGCGCCGCCTACGAGCAGTACTTC,CSAETGGAAYEQYF
TRBJ2-1,TRBV5-1,few,.,TGCGCCAGCCGGACTACCGGCGATGAGCAGTTCTTC,CASRTTGDEQFF
TRBJ1-1,TRBV5-4,.,.,TGTGCCAGCACCAAAGCGGGGGGACGGAACACTGAAGCTTTCTTT,CASTKAGGRNTEAFF
TRBJ2-5,TRBV6-5,few,TRBD1,TGTGCCAGCAGTTACTTGGCAGGGGGCGACCAAGAGACCCAGTACTTC,CASSYLAGGDQETQYF
TRBJ1-5,TRBV20-1,.,TRBD1,TGCAGTGCTAGGACAGGGATCAATCAGCCCCAGCATTTT,CSARTGINQPQHF
TRBJ2-3,TRBV6-6,.,.,TGTGCCAGCAGTCAAACTTTGACAGGAGATACGCAGTATTTT,CASSQTLTGDTQYF
TRBJ2-5,TRBV5-1,few,.,TGCGCCAGCAGCTTGGATCCTGCACAGGGGACCCAGTACTTC,CASSLDPAQGTQYF
TRBJ1-5,TRBV20-1,.,.,TGCAGTGCTAGAGAAGATAGCAATCAGCCCCAGCATTTT,CSAREDSNQPQHF
TRBJ2-6,TRBV20-1,.,.,TGCAGTGCTATACCCGGGGCCAACGTCCTGACTTTC,CSAIPGANVLTF
TRBJ2-5,TRBV5-5,few,TRBD1,TGTGCCAGCAGCTTGAACCCAGGGGGAGAGACCCAGTACTTC,CASSLNPGGETQYF
TRBJ1-1,TRBV20-1,few,.,TGCAGTGTACCCGGGGCAGGGCTCGGGAACACTGAAGCTTTCTTT,CSVPGAGLGNTEAFF
TRBJ2-7,TRBV5-1,few,TRBD1,TGCGCCAGCAGCTTGGAGGGGGCCGACGAGCAGTACTTC,CASSLEGADEQYF